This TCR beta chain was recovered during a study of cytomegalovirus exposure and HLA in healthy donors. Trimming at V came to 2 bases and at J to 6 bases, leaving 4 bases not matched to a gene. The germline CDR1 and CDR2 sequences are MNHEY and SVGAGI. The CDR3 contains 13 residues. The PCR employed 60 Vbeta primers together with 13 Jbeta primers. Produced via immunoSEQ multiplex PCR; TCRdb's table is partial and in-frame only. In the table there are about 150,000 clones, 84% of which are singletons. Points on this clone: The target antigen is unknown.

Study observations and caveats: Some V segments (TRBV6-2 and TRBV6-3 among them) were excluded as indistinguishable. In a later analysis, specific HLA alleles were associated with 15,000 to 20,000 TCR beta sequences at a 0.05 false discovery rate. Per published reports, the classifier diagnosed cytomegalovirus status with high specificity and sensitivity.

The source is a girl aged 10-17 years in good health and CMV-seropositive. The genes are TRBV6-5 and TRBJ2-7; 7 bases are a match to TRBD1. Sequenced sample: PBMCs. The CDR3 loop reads CASSYLTGREQYF. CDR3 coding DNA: TGTGCCAGCAGTTACCTGACAGGGCGCGAGCAGTACTTC.